This T cell receptor (beta chain) is from a study of molecular identifiers for immune sequencing clone quantification. This clonotype was seen many times. V gave up 2 bases and J gave up 1 base; unmatched junction bases: 12. Germline-derived CDR1 and CDR2 are SNHLY and FYNNEI. The CDR3 length is 18 residues. TCRdb redid the calling of the PCR reads with MiXCR, one entry per CDR3 protein. The sample lists more than 60,000 distinct CDR3 sequences; under 20% were seen once. Material for sequencing was naive CD8+ T cells from blood, with Jurkat cell RNA spiked in. The subset: FACS-sorted CD8+CD4-CCR7+CD45RA+ naive T cells. This receptor was taken from a human donor in good health. Some libraries in this study had Jurkat cell RNA spiked in. J is TRBJ1-1 and V is TRBV2; 8 nucleotides line up with TRBD1. The CDR3: CASSEWVIQGAQNTEAFF. The CDR3 bases are TGTGCCAGCAGTGAATGGGTGATTCAGGGGGCACAGAACACTGAAGCTTTCTTT.